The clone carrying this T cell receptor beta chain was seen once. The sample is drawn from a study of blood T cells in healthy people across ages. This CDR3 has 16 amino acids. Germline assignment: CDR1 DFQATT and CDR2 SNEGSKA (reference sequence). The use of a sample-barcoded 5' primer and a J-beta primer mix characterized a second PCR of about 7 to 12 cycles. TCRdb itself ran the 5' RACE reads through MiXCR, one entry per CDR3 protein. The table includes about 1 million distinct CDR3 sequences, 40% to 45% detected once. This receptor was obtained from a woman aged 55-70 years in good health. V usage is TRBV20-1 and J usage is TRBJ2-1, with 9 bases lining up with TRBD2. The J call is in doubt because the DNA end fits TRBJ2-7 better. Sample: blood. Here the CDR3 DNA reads TGCAGTGCTAGAGCCGTAGCGGGAGAGCGGTACAATGAGCAGTACTTC. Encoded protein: CSARAVAGERYNEQYF.